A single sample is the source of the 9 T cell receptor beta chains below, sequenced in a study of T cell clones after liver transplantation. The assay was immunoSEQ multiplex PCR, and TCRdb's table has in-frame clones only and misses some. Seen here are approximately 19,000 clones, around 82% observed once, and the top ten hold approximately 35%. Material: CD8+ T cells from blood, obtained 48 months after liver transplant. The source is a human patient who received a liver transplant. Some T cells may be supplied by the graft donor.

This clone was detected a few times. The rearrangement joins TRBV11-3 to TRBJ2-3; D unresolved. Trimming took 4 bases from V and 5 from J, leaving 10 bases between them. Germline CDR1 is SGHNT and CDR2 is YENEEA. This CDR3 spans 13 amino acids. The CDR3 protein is CASSSLRGDTQYF. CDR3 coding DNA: TGTGCCAGCAGCTCCCTTCGCGGAGATACGCAGTATTTT. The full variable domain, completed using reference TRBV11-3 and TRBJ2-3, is EAGVVQSPRYKIIEKKQPVAFWCNPISGHNTLYWYLQNLGQGPELLIRYENEEAVDDSQLPKDRFSAERLKGVDSTLKIQPAELGDSAVYLCASSSLRGDTQYFGPGTRLTVL.

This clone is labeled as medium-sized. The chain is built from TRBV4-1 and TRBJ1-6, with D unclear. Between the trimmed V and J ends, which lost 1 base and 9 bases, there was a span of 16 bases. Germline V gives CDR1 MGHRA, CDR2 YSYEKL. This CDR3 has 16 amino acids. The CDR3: CASSQVLRAEGSPLHF. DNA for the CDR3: TGCGCCAGCAGCCAAGTGCTACGGGCGGAAGGTTCACCCCTCCACTTT.

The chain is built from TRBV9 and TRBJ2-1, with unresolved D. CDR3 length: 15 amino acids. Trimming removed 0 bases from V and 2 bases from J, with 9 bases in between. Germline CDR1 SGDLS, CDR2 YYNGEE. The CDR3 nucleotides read TGTGCCAGCAGCGTAGAACTGTCCCCCTACAATGAGCAGTTCTTC. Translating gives CASSVELSPYNEQFF.

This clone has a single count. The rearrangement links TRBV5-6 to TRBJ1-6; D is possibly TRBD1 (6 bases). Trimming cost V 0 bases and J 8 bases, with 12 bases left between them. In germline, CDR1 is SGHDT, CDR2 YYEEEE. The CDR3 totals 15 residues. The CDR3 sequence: CASSLGGGYYSPLHF. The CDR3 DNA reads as TGTGCCAGCAGCTTGGGAGGGGGGTATTATTCACCCCTCCACTTT.

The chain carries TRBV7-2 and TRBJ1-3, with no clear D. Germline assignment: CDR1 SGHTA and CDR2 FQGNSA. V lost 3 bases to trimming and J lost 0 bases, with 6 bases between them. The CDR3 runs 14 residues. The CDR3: CASSLADSGNTIYF. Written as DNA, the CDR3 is TGTGCCAGCAGCTTGGCCGACTCTGGAAACACCATATATTTT.

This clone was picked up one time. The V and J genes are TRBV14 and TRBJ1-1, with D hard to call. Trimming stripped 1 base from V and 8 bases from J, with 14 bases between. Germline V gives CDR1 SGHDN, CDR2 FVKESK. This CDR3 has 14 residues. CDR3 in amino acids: CASSQGGRATEAFF. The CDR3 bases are TGTGCCAGCAGCCAAGGAGGAAGGGCTACGGAAGCTTTCTTT.

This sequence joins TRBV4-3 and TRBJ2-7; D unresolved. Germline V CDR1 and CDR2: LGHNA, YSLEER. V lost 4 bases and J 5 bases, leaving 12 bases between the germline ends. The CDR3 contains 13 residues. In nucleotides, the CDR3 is TGCGCCAGCAGCCGCGACTTGGGCCACGAGCAGTACTTC. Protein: CASSRDLGHEQYF.

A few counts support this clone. The CDR3 spells CASSSSSTDTQYF. CDR3 in DNA: TGTGCCAGCAGTTCCTCTAGCACAGATACGCAGTATTTT. The chain recombines TRBV28 with TRBJ2-3; D remains ambiguous. Germline CDR1 and CDR2: MDHEN and SYDVKM. V was shortened by 4 bases and J by 0 bases, with 5 bases between the two germline ends. CDR3 length equals 13 residues.

The CDR3 coding sequence is TGTGCCAGCAGTTCCCAAGAACAGGGGGCCAACTATGGCTACACCTTC. Its protein product is CASSSQEQGANYGYTF. The chain is built from TRBV27 and TRBJ1-2; 9 bases are shared with TRBD1. The V segment lost 4 bases and the J segment 2 bases; nucleotides outside the gene matches: 8. Germline V gene data show CDR1 as MNHEY and CDR2 as SMNVEV (reference sequence). CDR3 size: 16 residues.